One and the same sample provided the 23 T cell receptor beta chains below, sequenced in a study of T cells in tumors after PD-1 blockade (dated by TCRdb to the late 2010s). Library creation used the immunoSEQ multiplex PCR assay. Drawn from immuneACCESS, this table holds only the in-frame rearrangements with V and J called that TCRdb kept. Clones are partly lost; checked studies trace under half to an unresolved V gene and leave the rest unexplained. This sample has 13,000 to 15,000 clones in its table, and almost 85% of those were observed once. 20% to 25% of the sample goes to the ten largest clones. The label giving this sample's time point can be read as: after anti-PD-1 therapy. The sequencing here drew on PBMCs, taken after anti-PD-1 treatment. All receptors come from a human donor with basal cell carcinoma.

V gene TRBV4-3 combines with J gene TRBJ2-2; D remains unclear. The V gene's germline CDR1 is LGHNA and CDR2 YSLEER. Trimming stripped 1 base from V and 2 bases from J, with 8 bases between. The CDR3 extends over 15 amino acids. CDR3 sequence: CASSQGRFNTGELFF. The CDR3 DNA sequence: TGCGCCAGCAGCCAAGGTCGTTTTAACACCGGGGAGCTGTTTTTT.

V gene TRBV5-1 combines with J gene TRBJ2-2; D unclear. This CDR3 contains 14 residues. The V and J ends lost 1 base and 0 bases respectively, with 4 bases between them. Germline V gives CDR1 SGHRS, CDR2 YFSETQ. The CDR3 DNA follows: TGCGCCAGCAGCTTGACAGCGAACACCGGGGAGCTGTTTTTT. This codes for CASSLTANTGELFF.

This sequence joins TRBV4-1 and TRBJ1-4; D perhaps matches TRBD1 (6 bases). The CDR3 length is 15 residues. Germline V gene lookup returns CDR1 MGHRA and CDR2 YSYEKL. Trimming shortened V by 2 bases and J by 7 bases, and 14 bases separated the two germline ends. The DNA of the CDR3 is TGCGCCAGCAGCCAACAACAGGGTTTCGGTGAAAAACTGTTTTTT. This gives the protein CASSQQQGFGEKLFF.

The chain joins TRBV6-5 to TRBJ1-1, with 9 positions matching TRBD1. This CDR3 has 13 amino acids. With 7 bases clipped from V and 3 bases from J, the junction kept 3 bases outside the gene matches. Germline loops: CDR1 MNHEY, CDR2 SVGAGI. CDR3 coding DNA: TGTGCCAGCATCGACAGGGGGGACACTGAAGCTTTCTTT. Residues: CASIDRGDTEAFF.

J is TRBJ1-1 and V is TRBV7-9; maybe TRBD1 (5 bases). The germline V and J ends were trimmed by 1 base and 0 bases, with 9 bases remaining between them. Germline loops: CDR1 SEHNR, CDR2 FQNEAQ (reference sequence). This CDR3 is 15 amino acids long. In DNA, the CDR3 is TGTGCCAGCAGCTTAGTGGTGGGGCTGAACACTGAAGCTTTCTTT. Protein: CASSLVVGLNTEAFF.

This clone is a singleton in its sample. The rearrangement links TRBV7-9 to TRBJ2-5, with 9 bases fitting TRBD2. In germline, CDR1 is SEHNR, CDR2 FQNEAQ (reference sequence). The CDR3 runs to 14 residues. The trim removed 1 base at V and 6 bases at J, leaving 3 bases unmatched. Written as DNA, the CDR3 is TGTGCCAGCAGCTTAGGGGGACTAGCAAAGACCCAGTACTTC. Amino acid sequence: CASSLGGLAKTQYF.

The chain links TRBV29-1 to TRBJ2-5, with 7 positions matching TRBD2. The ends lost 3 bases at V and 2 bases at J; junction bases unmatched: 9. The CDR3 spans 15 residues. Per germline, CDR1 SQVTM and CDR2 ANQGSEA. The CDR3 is CSVEGGTTRQETQYF. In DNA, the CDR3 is TGCAGCGTTGAGGGGGGGACTACCCGGCAAGAGACCCAGTACTTC. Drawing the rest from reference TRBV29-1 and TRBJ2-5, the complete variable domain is SAVISQKPSRDICQRGTSLTIQCQVDSQVTMMFWYRQQPGQSLTLIATANQGSEATYESGFVIDKFPISRPNLTFSTLTVSNMSPEDSSIYLCSVEGGTTRQETQYFGPGTRLLVL.

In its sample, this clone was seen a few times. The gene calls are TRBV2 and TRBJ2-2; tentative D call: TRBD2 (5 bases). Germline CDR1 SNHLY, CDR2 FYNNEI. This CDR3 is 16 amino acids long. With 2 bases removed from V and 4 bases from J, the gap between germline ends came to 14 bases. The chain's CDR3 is CASSESRWESTGELFF. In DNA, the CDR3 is TGTGCCAGCAGTGAAAGTCGGTGGGAGAGCACCGGGGAGCTGTTTTTT.

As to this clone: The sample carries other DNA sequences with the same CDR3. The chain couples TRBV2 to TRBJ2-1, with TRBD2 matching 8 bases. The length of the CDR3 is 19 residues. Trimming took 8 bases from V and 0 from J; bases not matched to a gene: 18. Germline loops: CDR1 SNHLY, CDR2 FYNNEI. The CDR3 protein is CASCYGGAGEGSSYNEQFF. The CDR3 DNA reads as TGTGCCAGCTGTTACGGGGGGGCGGGGGAGGGGAGCTCCTACAATGAGCAGTTCTTC.

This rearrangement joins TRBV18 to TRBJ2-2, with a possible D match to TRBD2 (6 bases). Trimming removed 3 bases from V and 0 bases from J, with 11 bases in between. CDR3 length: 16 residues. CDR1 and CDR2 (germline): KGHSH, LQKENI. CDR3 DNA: TGTGCCAGCTCACCGCGTCGGGGGACGAACACCGGGGAGCTGTTTTTT. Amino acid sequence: CASSPRRGTNTGELFF.

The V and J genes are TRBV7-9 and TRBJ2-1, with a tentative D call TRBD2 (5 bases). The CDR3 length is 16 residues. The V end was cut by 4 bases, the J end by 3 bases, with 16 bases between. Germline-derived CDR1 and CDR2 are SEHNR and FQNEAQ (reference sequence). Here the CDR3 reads CASSSSSGRDYNEQFF. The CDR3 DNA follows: TGTGCCAGCAGCTCATCTAGTGGGAGAGACTACAATGAGCAGTTCTTC. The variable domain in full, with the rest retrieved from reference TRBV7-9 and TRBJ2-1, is DTGVSQNPRHKITKRGQNVTFRCDPISEHNRLYWYRQTLGQGPEFLTYFQNEAQLEKSRLLSDRFSAERPKGSFSTLEIQRTEQGDSAMYLCASSSSSGRDYNEQFFGPGTRLTVL.

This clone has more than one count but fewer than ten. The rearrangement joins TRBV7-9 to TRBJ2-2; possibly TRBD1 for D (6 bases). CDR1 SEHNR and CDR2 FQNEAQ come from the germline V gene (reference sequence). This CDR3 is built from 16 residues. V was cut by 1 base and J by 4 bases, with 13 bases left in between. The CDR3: CASSLGAGAATGELFF. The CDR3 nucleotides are TGTGCCAGCAGCTTAGGGGCAGGGGCGGCCACCGGGGAGCTGTTTTTT. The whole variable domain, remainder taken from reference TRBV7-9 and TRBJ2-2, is DTGVSQNPRHKITKRGQNVTFRCDPISEHNRLYWYRQTLGQGPEFLTYFQNEAQLEKSRLLSDRFSAERPKGSFSTLEIQRTEQGDSAMYLCASSLGAGAATGELFFGEGSRLTVL.

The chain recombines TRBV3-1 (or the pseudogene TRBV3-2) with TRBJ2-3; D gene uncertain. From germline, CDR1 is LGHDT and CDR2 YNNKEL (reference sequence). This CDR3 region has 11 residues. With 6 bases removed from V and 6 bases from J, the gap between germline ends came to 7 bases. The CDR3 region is CASRHTDTQYF. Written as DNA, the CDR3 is TGTGCCAGCAGACATACGGATACGCAGTATTTT.

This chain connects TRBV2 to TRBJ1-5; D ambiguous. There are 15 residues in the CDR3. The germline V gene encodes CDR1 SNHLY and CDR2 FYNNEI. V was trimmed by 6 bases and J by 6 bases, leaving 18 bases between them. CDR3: CASRKGSPPGQPQHF. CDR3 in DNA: TGTGCCAGCAGGAAGGGCTCCCCACCGGGTCAGCCCCAGCATTTT.

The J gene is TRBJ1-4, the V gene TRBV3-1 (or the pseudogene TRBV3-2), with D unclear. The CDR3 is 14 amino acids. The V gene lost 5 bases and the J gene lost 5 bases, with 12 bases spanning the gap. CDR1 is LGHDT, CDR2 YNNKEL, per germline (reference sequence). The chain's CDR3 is CASSSRESNEKLFF. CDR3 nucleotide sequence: TGTGCCAGCAGCAGCCGGGAGAGCAATGAAAAACTGTTTTTT.

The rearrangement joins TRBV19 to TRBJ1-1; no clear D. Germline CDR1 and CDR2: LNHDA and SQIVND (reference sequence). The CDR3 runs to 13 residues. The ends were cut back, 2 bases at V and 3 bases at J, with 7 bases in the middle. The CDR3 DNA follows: TGTGCCAGTAGTATAAAGAGGGACACTGAAGCTTTCTTT. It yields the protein CASSIKRDTEAFF.

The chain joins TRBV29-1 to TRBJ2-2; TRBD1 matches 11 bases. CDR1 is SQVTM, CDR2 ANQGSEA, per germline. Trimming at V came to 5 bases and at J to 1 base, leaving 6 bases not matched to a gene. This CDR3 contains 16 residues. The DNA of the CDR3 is TGCAGCGTTTCCGGGACAGGGGGACGGAACACCGGGGAGCTGTTTTTT. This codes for CSVSGTGGRNTGELFF.

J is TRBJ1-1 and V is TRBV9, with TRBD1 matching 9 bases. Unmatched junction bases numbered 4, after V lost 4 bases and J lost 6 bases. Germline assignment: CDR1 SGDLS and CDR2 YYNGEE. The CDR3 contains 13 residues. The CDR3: CASSRDRASEAFF. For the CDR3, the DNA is TGTGCCAGCAGCAGGGACAGGGCCTCTGAAGCTTTCTTT.

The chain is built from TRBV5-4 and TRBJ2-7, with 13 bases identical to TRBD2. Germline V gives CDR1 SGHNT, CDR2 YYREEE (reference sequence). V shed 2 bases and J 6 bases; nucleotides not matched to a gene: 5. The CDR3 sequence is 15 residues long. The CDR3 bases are TGTGCCAGCAGCTTAGGACTAGCGGGGGAGGGCGAGCAGTACTTC. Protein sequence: CASSLGLAGEGEQYF. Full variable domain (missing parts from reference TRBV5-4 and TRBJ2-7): ETGVTQSPTHLIKTRGQQVTLRCSSQSGHNTVSWYQQALGQGPQFIFQYYREEENGRGNFPPRFSGLQFPNYSSELNVNALELDDSALYLCASSLGLAGEGEQYFGPGTRLTVT.

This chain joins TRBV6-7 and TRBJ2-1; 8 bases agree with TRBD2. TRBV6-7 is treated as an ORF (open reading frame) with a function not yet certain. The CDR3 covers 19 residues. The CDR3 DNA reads TGTCCCCGCAGTTACGGGGGGGCGGGGGCGGGGAGCTCCTACAATGAGCAGTTCTTC. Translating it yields CPRSYGGAGAGSSYNEQFF.

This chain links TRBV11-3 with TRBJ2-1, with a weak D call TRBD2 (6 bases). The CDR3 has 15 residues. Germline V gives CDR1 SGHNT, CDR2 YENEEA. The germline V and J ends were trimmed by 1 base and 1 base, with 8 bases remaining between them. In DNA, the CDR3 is TGTGCCAGCAGCTTAGGCGGGACTTCCTACAATGAGCAGTTCTTC. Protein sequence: CASSLGGTSYNEQFF.

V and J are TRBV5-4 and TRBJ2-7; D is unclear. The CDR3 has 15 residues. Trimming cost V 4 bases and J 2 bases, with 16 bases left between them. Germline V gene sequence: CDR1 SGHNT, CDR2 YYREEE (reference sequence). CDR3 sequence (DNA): TGTGCCAGCAGCCTTGACCCAACCGAACCCTACGAGCAGTACTTC. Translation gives CASSLDPTEPYEQYF.

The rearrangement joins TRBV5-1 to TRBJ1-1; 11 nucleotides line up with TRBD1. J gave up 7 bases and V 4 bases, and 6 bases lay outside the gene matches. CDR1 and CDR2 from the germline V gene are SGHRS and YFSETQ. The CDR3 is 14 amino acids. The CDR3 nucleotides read TGCGCCAGCAGCCTGGACAGGGGGCGCGTTGAAGCTTTCTTT. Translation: CASSLDRGRVEAFF.